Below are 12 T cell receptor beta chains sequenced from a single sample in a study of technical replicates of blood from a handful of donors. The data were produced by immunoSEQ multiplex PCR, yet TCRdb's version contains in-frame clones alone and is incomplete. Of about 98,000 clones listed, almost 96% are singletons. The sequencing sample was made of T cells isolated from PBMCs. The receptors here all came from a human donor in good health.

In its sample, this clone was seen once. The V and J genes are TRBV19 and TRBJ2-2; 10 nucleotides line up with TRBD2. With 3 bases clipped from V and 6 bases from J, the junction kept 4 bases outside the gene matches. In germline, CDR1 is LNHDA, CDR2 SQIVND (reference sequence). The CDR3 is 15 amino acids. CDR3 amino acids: CASSMVLAGAGELFF. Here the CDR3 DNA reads TGTGCCAGTAGTATGGTCCTAGCGGGAGCCGGGGAGCTGTTTTTT.

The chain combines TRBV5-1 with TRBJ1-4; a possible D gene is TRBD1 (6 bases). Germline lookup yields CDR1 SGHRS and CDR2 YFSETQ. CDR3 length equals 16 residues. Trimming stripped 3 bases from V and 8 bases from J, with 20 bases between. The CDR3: CASSSITGTLREKLFF. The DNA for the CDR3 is TGCGCCAGCAGCTCGATCACCGGGACATTACGCGAAAAACTGTTTTTT. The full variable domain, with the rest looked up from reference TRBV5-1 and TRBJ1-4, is KAGVTQTPRYLIKTRGQQVTLSCSPISGHRSVSWYQQTPGQGLQFLFEYFSETQRNKGNFPGRFSGRQFSNSRSEMNVSTLELGDSALYLCASSSITGTLREKLFFGSGTQLSVL.

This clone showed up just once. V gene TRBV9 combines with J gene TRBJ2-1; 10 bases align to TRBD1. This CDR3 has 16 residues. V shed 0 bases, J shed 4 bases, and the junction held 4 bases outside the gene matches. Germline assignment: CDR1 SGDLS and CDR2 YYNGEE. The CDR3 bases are TGTGCCAGCAGCGTAGGGGGGGGACAGGGGTACAATGAGCAGTTCTTC. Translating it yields CASSVGGGQGYNEQFF.

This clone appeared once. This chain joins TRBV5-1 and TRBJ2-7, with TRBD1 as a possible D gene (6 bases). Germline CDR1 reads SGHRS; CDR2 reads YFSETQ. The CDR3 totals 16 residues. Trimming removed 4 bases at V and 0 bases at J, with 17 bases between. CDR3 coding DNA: TGCGCCAGCAGCCTTCGACAGGCCCAATACTCCTACGAGCAGTACTTC. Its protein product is CASSLRQAQYSYEQYF.

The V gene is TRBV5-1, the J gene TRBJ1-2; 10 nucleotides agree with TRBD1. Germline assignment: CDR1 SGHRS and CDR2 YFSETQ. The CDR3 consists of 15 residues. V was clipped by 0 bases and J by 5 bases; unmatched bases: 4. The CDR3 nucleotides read TGCGCCAGCAGCTTGGGGGGGACAGGGGAGTATGGCTACACCTTC. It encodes CASSLGGTGEYGYTF.

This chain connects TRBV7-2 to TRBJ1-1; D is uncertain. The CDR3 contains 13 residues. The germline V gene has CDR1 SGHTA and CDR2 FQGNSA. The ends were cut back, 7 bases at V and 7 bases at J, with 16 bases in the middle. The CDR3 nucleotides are TGTGCCAGCACTACCTACCTTGAGGGTGAAGCTTTCTTT. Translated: CASTTYLEGEAFF.

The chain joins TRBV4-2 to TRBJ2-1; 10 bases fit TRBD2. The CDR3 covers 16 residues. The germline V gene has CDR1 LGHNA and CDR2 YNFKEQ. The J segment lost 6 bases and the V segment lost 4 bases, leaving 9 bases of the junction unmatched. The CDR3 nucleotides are TGTGCCAGCAGCCCGTTAGCACTAGCGGGAACCAATGAGCAGTTCTTC. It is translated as CASSPLALAGTNEQFF.

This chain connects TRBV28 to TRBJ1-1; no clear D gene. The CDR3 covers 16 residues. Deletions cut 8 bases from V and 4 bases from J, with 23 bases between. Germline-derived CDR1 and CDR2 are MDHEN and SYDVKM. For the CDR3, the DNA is TGTGCCAGCGAAAAGATTGGGAGGCGCGAAGTCACTGAAGCTTTCTTT. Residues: CASEKIGRREVTEAFF. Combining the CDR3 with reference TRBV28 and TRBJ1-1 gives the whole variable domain DVKVTQSSRYLVKRTGEKVFLECVQDMDHENMFWYRQDPGLGLRLIYFSYDVKMKEKGDIPEGYSVSREKKERFSLILESASTNQTSMYLCASEKIGRREVTEAFFGQGTRLTVV.

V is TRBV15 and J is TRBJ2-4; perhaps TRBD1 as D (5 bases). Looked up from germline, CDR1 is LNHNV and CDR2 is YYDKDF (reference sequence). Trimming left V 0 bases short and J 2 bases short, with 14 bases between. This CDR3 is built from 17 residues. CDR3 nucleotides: TGTGCCACCAGCAGAGATACCAGCAGGGTGCCCAAAAACATTCAGTACTTC. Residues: CATSRDTSRVPKNIQYF.

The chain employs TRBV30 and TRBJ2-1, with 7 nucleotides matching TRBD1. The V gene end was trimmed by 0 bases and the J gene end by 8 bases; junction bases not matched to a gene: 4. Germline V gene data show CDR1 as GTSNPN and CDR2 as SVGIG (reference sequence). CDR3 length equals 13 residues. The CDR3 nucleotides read TGTGCCTGGAGTGTCGGACAGGTCGATGAGCAGTTCTTC. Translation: CAWSVGQVDEQFF.

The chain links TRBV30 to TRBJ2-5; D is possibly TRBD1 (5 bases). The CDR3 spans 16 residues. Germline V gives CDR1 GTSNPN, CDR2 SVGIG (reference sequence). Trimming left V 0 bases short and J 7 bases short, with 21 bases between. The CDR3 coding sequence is TGTGCCTGGAGTGTAGGGGTTGGCTTACTATCCGGGACCCAGTACTTC. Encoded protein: CAWSVGVGLLSGTQYF.

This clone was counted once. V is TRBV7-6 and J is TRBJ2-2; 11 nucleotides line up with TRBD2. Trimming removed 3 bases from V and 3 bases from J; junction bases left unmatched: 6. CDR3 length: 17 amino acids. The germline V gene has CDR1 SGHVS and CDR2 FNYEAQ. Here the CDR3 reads CASSFRLAGRDTGELFF. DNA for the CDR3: TGTGCCAGCAGCTTTCGACTAGCGGGGAGGGACACCGGGGAGCTGTTTTTT.